This T cell receptor beta chain was sequenced for a study of T cells in Graves' hyperthyroidism and ophthalmopathy. Study-level background: Before treatment of any kind, peripheral blood was taken at initial diagnosis.

What was amplified from RNA transcripts were TCR beta CDR3 regions. Initially, a first-round RT-PCR of the TCR CDR3 employed the HTBI primer set. TCRdb passed the multiplex PCR reads through MiXCR, listing each CDR3 protein once. The sample yields 300,000 to 450,000 distinct CDR3 sequences, roughly 13% seen once. This clonotype was seen many times. Cells are PBMCs isolated from approximately 9.2 ml of fresh blood. Trimming left V 2 bases short and J 7 bases short, with 18 bases between. CDR1 and CDR2 (germline): KGHSH, LQKENI. The length of the CDR3 is 16 residues. This sequence joins TRBV18 and TRBJ2-1, with a possible D match to TRBD2 (5 bases). This clonotype was sampled from a woman aged 55-75 years with Graves' hyperthyroidism. Sequencing input: blood. CDR3 nucleotides: TGTGCCAGCTCACCAGAGTCCCCGGAGGCTGGGAATGAGCAGTTCTTC. Translated: CASSPESPEAGNEQFF.